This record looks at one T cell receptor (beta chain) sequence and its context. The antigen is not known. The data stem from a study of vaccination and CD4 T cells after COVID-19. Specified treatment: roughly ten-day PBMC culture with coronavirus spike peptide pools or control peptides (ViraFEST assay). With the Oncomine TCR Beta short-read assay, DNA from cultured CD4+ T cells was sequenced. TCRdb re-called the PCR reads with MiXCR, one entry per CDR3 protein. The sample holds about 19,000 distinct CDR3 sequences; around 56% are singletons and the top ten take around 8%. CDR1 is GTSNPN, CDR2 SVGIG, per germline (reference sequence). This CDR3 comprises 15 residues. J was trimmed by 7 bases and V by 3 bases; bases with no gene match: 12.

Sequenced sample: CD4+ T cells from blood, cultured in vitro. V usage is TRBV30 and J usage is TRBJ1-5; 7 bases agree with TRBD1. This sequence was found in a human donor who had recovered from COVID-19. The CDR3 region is CAWSVPQGIGQPQHF. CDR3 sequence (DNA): TGTGCCTGGAGCGTACCACAGGGGATAGGGCAGCCCCAGCATTTT.